This is a list of T cell receptor beta chains from one sample in a study of T-cell memory formation after mild COVID-19. TCRdb itself ran the 5' RACE reads through MiXCR, one entry per CDR3 protein. The repertoire holds under 550,000 distinct CDR3 sequences, with roughly 18% as singletons. The specimen sequenced was PBMCs or a T cell subset sorted from them (not recorded which). The receptors shown here come from a man in his late teens or twenties who had mild COVID-19 (a few samples of this study predate the infection). Cell type and time point are not known. Each CDR3 is given with its conserved first and last residue. D genes are given only for firm matches. Rows give clone size only sometimes, using once, few, many, or a class for an expanded clone.

abundance	v_gene	j_gene	d_gene	CDR3nt	CDR3aa
few	TRBV23-1	TRBJ2-5	TRBD1	TGCGCCAGCAGTCGCCCGGACAGGTCGATTGGTTCGGACCAAGAGACCCAGTACTTC	CASSRPDRSIGSDQETQYF
.	TRBV20-1	TRBJ2-3	.	TGCAGTGCTATAGGGGACACGGGGCGTCCAGATACGCAGTATTTT	CSAIGDTGRPDTQYF
few	TRBV7-7	TRBJ2-5	.	TGTGCTAGCAGCTTTAGGGCGGGTCAGCAAGAGACCCAGTACTTC	CASSFRAGQQETQYF
.	TRBV12-3/TRBV12-4	TRBJ1-5	.	TGTGCCAGCAGCCTCCGGGAGGGGCGTAGCAATCAGCCCCAGCATTTT	CASSLREGRSNQPQHF
.	TRBV4-3	TRBJ1-2	.	TGCGCCAGCAGCCAAGATGGGTTCAGCGGCTACACCTTC	CASSQDGFSGYTF
once	TRBV4-3	TRBJ1-2	TRBD1	TGCGCCAGCAGCCAGGCGGGACAGTACTATGGCTACACCTTC	CASSQAGQYYGYTF
few	TRBV12-3/TRBV12-4	TRBJ2-3	TRBD2	TGTGCCAGCAGCCGGACTAGCGGGGTCCCCCGGGGTGATACGCAGTATTTT	CASSRTSGVPRGDTQYF
.	TRBV6-2/TRBV6-3	TRBJ2-7	.	TGTGCCAGCACCCCTCCAGGATTTTCCTACGAGCAGTACTTC	CASTPPGFSYEQYF
few	TRBV5-1	TRBJ1-1	.	TGCGCCAGCAGTCCAAGTTTCTTTAGTCGGACTGAAGCTTTCTTT	CASSPSFFSRTEAFF
many	TRBV6-5	TRBJ2-1	.	TGTGCCAGCAGTTTTAGGGGGGAGCAGTTCTTC	CASSFRGEQFF
many	TRBV7-9	TRBJ2-7	.	TGCGCCAGCAGCCTCCGCGGCTACGAGCAGTACTTC	CASSLRGYEQYF
.	TRBV27	TRBJ1-2	.	TGTGCCGCCCGTCCGGGTCCCGGTGGCTACACCTTC	CAARPGPGGYTF
.	TRBV5-1	TRBJ2-3	TRBD2	TGCGCCAGCAGGACTAGCGGGGGGGCTGTGGCAGATACGCAGTATTTT	CASRTSGGAVADTQYF
.	TRBV6-5	TRBJ2-2	TRBD1	TGTGCCATACAGGGGCTCTCCACCGGGGAGCTGTTTTTT	CAIQGLSTGELFF
few	TRBV7-9	TRBJ2-5	.	TGTGCCAGCAGCTTAAATTCGGGGGCCGCGGAGACCCAGTACTTC	CASSLNSGAAETQYF
once	TRBV7-6	TRBJ2-5	TRBD2	TGTGCCAGCAGCTTAGAGAGCAGGACTAGCGGGGGTTTTCAGACCCAGTACTTC	CASSLESRTSGGFQTQYF
few	TRBV5-1	TRBJ1-1	.	TGCGCCAGCAGCTTGAATACAGCGAACACTGAAGCTTTCTTT	CASSLNTANTEAFF
many	TRBV6-4	TRBJ1-2	.	TGTGCCAGCAGTCCCGGGTCCCCGGAGGATGGCTACACCTTC	CASSPGSPEDGYTF
.	TRBV12-3/TRBV12-4	TRBJ2-3	TRBD1	TGTGCCAGCAGCCCTCTGGGACAGGGGGTCACAGATACGCAGTATTTT	CASSPLGQGVTDTQYF
.	TRBV4-2	TRBJ2-5	TRBD2	TGTGCCAGCAGCCAAGGACTAGCGGGGGACCGGGAGACCCAGTACTTC	CASSQGLAGDRETQYF
.	TRBV7-6	TRBJ2-5	TRBD1	TGTGCCAGCAGCTCCCTAGCTGGGGGACAGGGGAGCCAAGAGACCCAGTACTTC	CASSSLAGGQGSQETQYF
.	TRBV20-1	TRBJ1-5	.	TGCAGTGCTAGAGAGCCCCAGTACGGGCAGCCCCAGCATTTT	CSAREPQYGQPQHF
few	TRBV12-3/TRBV12-4	TRBJ2-1	.	TGTGCCAGCAGTTTACAGGGGTTCAATGAGCAGTTCTTC	CASSLQGFNEQFF
few	TRBV7-9	TRBJ1-1	.	.	CAIRARGSADTEAFF
few	TRBV10-3	TRBJ2-1	TRBD2	TGTGCCATCACCCGGGGGGATTCCTACAATGAGCAGTTCTTC	CAITRGDSYNEQFF
few	TRBV6-5	TRBJ2-2	.	TGTGCCAGCAGGGGTGGGACCGGGGAGCTGTTTTTT	CASRGGTGELFF
.	TRBV7-4	TRBJ1-1	.	TGTGCCAGCAGCTTAATCGGGGATAAGAACACTGAAGCTTTCTTT	CASSLIGDKNTEAFF
many	TRBV20-1	TRBJ2-1	.	TGCAGTGCTAGAGATCTCTTGAAGGGCGTTAGCTCCTACAATGAGCAGTTCTTC	CSARDLLKGVSSYNEQFF
.	TRBV7-9	TRBJ2-7	TRBD1	TGTGCCAGCAGCTTAGGACAGGGAGATTTCTACGAGCAGTACTTC	CASSLGQGDFYEQYF
few	TRBV29-1	TRBJ2-4	.	TGCAGCGTTGAAACCCTAGACGGATCCATTCAGTACTTC	CSVETLDGSIQYF
.	TRBV7-9	TRBJ2-5	TRBD1	TGTGCCAGCAGCTACATCAGGGGACAGGGAGGAGAGACCCAGTACTTC	CASSYIRGQGGETQYF
few	TRBV5-6	TRBJ2-7	.	TGTGCCAGCAGCGAAGCTACCAGGGGAAGAGGCTACGAGCAGTACTTC	CASSEATRGRGYEQYF